The TCR beta chain described here comes from a study of cytomegalovirus exposure and HLA in healthy donors. Study background: The same platform as the roughly 700 first-cohort repertoires was used for the 95 to 150 validation repertoires, a later analysis reported. Regarding the study as a whole: Many donors carried some public TCRs, although rarity characterized most TCR sequences. The study flagged about 150 TCR beta chains as cytomegalovirus-associated.

Separate from the roughly 670-subject first cohort, the approximately 120-subject validation cohort was the one that the donors belonged to. For this clone: The antigen remains unidentified.

The data were produced by immunoSEQ multiplex PCR, yet TCRdb's version contains in-frame clones alone and is incomplete. The table lists roughly 150,000 clones, 95% to 96% of them singletons. The V and J ends lost 2 bases and 0 bases respectively, with 15 bases between them. CDR3 length: 18 residues. Germline loops: CDR1 SGHRS, CDR2 YFSETQ. Sequencing input: PBMCs. The TCR comes from a woman between 18 and 29 years old in good health and CMV-seronegative. V usage is TRBV5-1 and J usage is TRBJ2-6, with a weak D call TRBD1 (6 bases). Here the CDR3 DNA reads TGCGCCAGCAGCTTAACCGGGACATCAAGCTCTGGGGCCAACGTCCTGACTTTC. Amino acids: CASSLTGTSSSGANVLTF.